Each of the 26 T cell receptor beta chains below was sequenced from the same sample in a study of control samples from healthy donors and cancer patients. TCRdb keeps only in-frame clones here, not all; method: immunoSEQ multiplex PCR. This sample has roughly 40,000 clones, with less than 90% found just once. Sequencing was performed on blood. The receptor set was obtained from a man between 60 and 75 years old in good health.

The rearrangement joins TRBV6-6 to TRBJ2-7, with D perhaps matching TRBD1 (5 bases). This CDR3 is built from 14 residues. The germline V gene encodes CDR1 MNHNY and CDR2 SVGAGI (reference sequence). The V gene lost 7 bases and the J gene lost 5 bases, with 18 bases spanning the gap. In DNA, the CDR3 is TGTGCCAGCAACGCAGGGCGCATTGTAAACGAGCAGTACTTC. Translating gives CASNAGRIVNEQYF.

This chain links TRBV5-6 with TRBJ2-1, with 8 positions matching TRBD2. Germline assignment: CDR1 SGHDT and CDR2 YYEEEE. CDR3 length equals 17 residues. Losses at the gene ends were 4 bases for V and 7 bases for J; bases not matched to a gene: 16. This CDR3 reads CASSPTTGLEGRNEQFF. The CDR3 coding sequence is TGTGCCAGCAGCCCCACTACGGGACTAGAGGGTCGGAATGAGCAGTTCTTC. Looking up the rest from reference TRBV5-6 and TRBJ2-1 gives the full variable domain: DAGVTQSPTHLIKTRGQQVTLRCSPKSGHDTVSWYQQALGQGPQFIFQYYEEEERQRGNFPDRFSGHQFPNYSSELNVNALLLGDSALYLCASSPTTGLEGRNEQFFGPGTRLTVL.

The V gene is TRBV6-5, the J gene TRBJ1-1; 11 nucleotides line up with TRBD1. The germline gives CDR1 MNHEY, CDR2 SVGAGI. The CDR3 length is 15 residues. The ends lost 0 bases at V and 3 bases at J; junction bases unmatched: 0. The CDR3 loop reads CASSYSGQGDTEAFF. The CDR3 DNA reads TGTGCCAGCAGTTACTCGGGACAGGGGGACACTGAAGCTTTCTTT.

This clone is categorized as medium-sized. The J gene is TRBJ1-1, the V gene TRBV7-9; 8 nucleotides match TRBD1. The CDR3 sequence is 15 residues long. The germline V gene encodes CDR1 SEHNR and CDR2 FQNEAQ (reference sequence). Trimming cost V 5 bases and J 1 base; bases outside gene matches: 6. The CDR3 region is CASSPPGGRNTEAFF. CDR3 DNA: TGTGCCAGCAGCCCTCCAGGGGGCCGGAACACTGAAGCTTTCTTT.

This clone was detected a few times. The gene calls are TRBV7-9 and TRBJ1-2; unclear D gene. V shed 1 base and J shed 3 bases, with 6 bases lying between them. CDR1 SEHNR and CDR2 FQNEAQ come from the germline V gene (reference sequence). The CDR3 covers 13 residues. In DNA, the CDR3 is TGTGCCAGCAGCTTAGAACCAGACTATGGCTACACCTTC. Translating it yields CASSLEPDYGYTF.

V and J are TRBV28 and TRBJ2-2, with 7 bases fitting TRBD2. The CDR3 length is 13 residues. V lost 5 bases, J lost 7 bases, and 4 bases stayed unmatched. Per germline, CDR1 MDHEN and CDR2 SYDVKM. CDR3 protein: CASSKAGVGELFF. In nucleotides, the CDR3 is TGTGCCAGCAGTAAGGCGGGGGTCGGGGAGCTGTTTTTT.

The rearrangement joins TRBV5-1 to TRBJ2-5; D may be TRBD1 (5 bases). Trimming stripped 1 base from V and 5 bases from J, with 15 bases between. The CDR3 totals 15 residues. CDR1 is SGHRS, CDR2 YFSETQ, per germline. For the CDR3, the DNA is TGCGCCAGCAGCTTGAGTTTCAGGGTGGAGGAGACCCAGTACTTC. Amino acid sequence: CASSLSFRVEETQYF.

This sequence joins TRBV14 and TRBJ1-1; a weak D match, TRBD1 (5 bases). Trimming pared 4 bases from V and 8 bases from J, leaving 14 bases between. Germline V gene lookup returns CDR1 SGHDN and CDR2 FVKESK. The CDR3 covers 13 residues. CDR3: CASSPLRGSEAFF. The CDR3 nucleotides are TGTGCCAGCAGCCCCCTCCGGGGGAGCGAAGCTTTCTTT.

The gene calls are TRBV28 and TRBJ1-5, with TRBD1 matching 7 bases. CDR1 and CDR2 (germline): MDHEN, SYDVKM. Trimming cost V 7 bases and J 0 bases; bases outside gene matches: 6. CDR3 length: 15 residues. The CDR3 sequence: CASTKDRYSNQPQHF. For the CDR3, the DNA is TGTGCCAGCACCAAGGACAGGTATAGCAATCAGCCCCAGCATTTT.

The V call is TRBV7-4, the J call TRBJ1-5; 9 positions match TRBD1. Germline V gene sequence: CDR1 SGHVT, CDR2 SQSDAQ. Germline trimming cut 3 bases from V and 3 bases from J; bases unmatched to any gene: 3. This CDR3 is 15 amino acids long. Here the CDR3 reads CASSLGQGDNQPQHF. The CDR3 nucleotides read TGTGCCAGCAGCTTGGGACAGGGTGACAATCAGCCCCAGCATTTT.

This clone was recorded only once. The rearrangement joins TRBV30 to TRBJ1-2; D uncertain. Trimming shortened V by 0 bases and J by 8 bases, and 7 bases separated the two germline ends. Per the germline V gene, CDR1 is GTSNPN and CDR2 is SVGIG (reference sequence). The CDR3 is 11 residues long. The CDR3 DNA is TGTGCCTGGAGTGTCCTCGAAGGCTACACCTTC. This sequence encodes CAWSVLEGYTF.

The chain recombines TRBV10-3 with TRBJ1-1; no reliable D call. This CDR3 spans 15 amino acids. The germline V gene has CDR1 ENHRY and CDR2 SYGVKD. The V end was cut by 6 bases, the J end by 0 bases, with 14 bases between. CDR3 DNA: TGTGCCATCAGGGACGGAACCGTTATGAACACTGAAGCTTTCTTT. Its protein is CAIRDGTVMNTEAFF.

This clone is a singleton in its sample. The chain has TRBV3-1 (or the pseudogene TRBV3-2) and TRBJ2-1; D is unresolved. V was trimmed by 5 bases and J by 7 bases, leaving 24 bases between them. The CDR3 sequence is 17 residues long. CDR1 is LGHDT and CDR2 is YNNKEL in the germline V gene (reference sequence). As DNA, the CDR3 is TGTGCCAGCAGCGGCTGGGTCCCATTTCCATTCCGAAATGAGCAGTTCTTC. Amino acids: CASSGWVPFPFRNEQFF.

CDR3 nucleotide sequence: TGTGCCAGTGCCAGGACAGGGGGCTACGAGCAGTACTTC. Residues: CASARTGGYEQYF. V gene TRBV19 combines with J gene TRBJ2-7; 10 bases are a match to TRBD1. The CDR3 extends over 13 amino acids. The junction had 4 bases not matched to a gene; V was cut back by 8 bases and J by 3 bases. Germline V gene data show CDR1 as LNHDA and CDR2 as SQIVND (reference sequence).

The chain joins TRBV2 to TRBJ2-1; TRBD1 aligns across 9 bases. This CDR3 comprises 14 residues. With V trimmed by 7 bases and J by 9 bases, 10 bases remained unmatched. Germline CDR1 reads SNHLY; CDR2 reads FYNNEI. The chain's CDR3 is CASTFQQGAVEQFF. CDR3 nucleotide sequence: TGTGCCAGCACCTTCCAACAGGGGGCTGTTGAGCAGTTCTTC.

This sequence joins TRBV30 and TRBJ2-3, with D possibly matching TRBD2 (6 bases). Germline loops: CDR1 GTSNPN, CDR2 SVGIG (reference sequence). The CDR3 covers 13 residues. The V gene lost 2 bases and the J gene lost 5 bases, with 11 bases spanning the gap. The CDR3 here is CAWSPGAIDTQYF. Here the CDR3 DNA reads TGTGCCTGGAGTCCGGGAGCCATAGATACGCAGTATTTT.

The rearrangement links TRBV19 to TRBJ2-7, with 10 bases matching TRBD1. The V segment lost 1 base and the J segment 6 bases; nucleotides outside the gene matches: 9. CDR3 size: 16 residues. CDR1 and CDR2 (germline): LNHDA, SQIVND (reference sequence). CDR3 DNA sequence: TGTGCCAGTAGTATAGCCTCGACAGGGGGCTCGTCCGAGCAGTACTTC. It yields the protein CASSIASTGGSSEQYF.

The CDR3 loop reads CAWSVEQGKEPLHF. The CDR3 region has the DNA TGTGCCTGGAGTGTGGAGCAGGGAAAAGAGCCCCTCCACTTT. The gene calls are TRBV30 and TRBJ1-6; the D gene is possibly TRBD1 (5 bases). Per germline, CDR1 GTSNPN and CDR2 SVGIG (reference sequence). The germline V and J ends were trimmed by 0 bases and 13 bases, with 16 bases remaining between them. CDR3 size: 14 residues.

The chain joins TRBV5-1 to TRBJ2-5; D may be TRBD1 (6 bases). CDR3 length: 16 amino acids. The V end lost 2 bases, the J end lost 4 bases, and 18 bases lay between the germline ends. Germline lookup yields CDR1 SGHRS and CDR2 YFSETQ. The CDR3 DNA sequence: TGCGCCAGCAGCTTACCTTGGGGGCAGGTGGGAGAGACCCAGTACTTC. Encoded protein: CASSLPWGQVGETQYF. Full variable domain (missing parts from reference TRBV5-1 and TRBJ2-5): KAGVTQTPRYLIKTRGQQVTLSCSPISGHRSVSWYQQTPGQGLQFLFEYFSETQRNKGNFPGRFSGRQFSNSRSEMNVSTLELGDSALYLCASSLPWGQVGETQYFGPGTRLLVL.

This clone was detected only a few times. The chain joins TRBV4-2 to TRBJ2-5; D possibly uses TRBD1 or TRBD2 (5 bases each). V lost 0 bases and J 7 bases, leaving 9 bases between the germline ends. Germline assignment: CDR1 LGHNA and CDR2 YNFKEQ. There are 13 residues in the CDR3. The CDR3, as DNA: TGTGCCAGCAGCCAAGATCCTGGGGGGACCCAGTACTTC. This encodes CASSQDPGGTQYF.

The V call is TRBV5-1, the J call TRBJ2-5, with 7 bases identical to TRBD1. Germline lookup yields CDR1 SGHRS and CDR2 YFSETQ. The CDR3 sequence is 15 residues long. The V and J ends lost 2 bases and 3 bases, in that order; junction bases with no gene match: 7. As DNA, the CDR3 is TGCGCCAGCAGCTTATCCGGGACAGAGAAAGAGACCCAGTACTTC. It specifies CASSLSGTEKETQYF.

The chain combines TRBV10-3 with TRBJ2-3, with D possibly matching TRBD2 (5 bases). The CDR3 extends over 15 amino acids. The V and J ends lost 9 bases and 4 bases respectively, with 20 bases between them. Germline V gene data show CDR1 as ENHRY and CDR2 as SYGVKD. The CDR3 reads CAIGEGQIYSDTQYF. The CDR3 nucleotides are TGTGCCATAGGTGAGGGCCAAATATATTCAGATACGCAGTATTTT.

The chain carries TRBV5-6 and TRBJ2-5; D possibly corresponds to TRBD1 (5 bases). Germline-derived CDR1 and CDR2 are SGHDT and YYEEEE. The CDR3 sequence is 13 residues long. V dropped 3 bases and J dropped 1 base, with 7 bases sitting between them. CDR3 nucleotides: TGTGCCAGCAGCTCAGGGATCCAAGAGACCCAGTACTTC. Translated: CASSSGIQETQYF.

The chain is built from TRBV11-2 and TRBJ2-1, with D unclear. The CDR3 covers 11 residues. The V gene lost 3 bases and the J gene lost 15 bases, with 12 bases spanning the gap. Germline values: CDR1 SGHAT, CDR2 FQNNGV. In DNA, the CDR3 is TGTGCCAGCAGCTTCACGTGGGATCCGTTCTTC. Amino acid sequence: CASSFTWDPFF.

Only a few counts were recorded for this clone. The chain couples TRBV6-6 to TRBJ1-1; the D gene is possibly TRBD1 (5 bases). V lost 5 bases to trimming and J lost 0 bases, with 19 bases between them. Per the germline V gene, CDR1 is MNHNY and CDR2 is SVGAGI (reference sequence). The CDR3 loop spans 17 amino acids. This chain's CDR3 is CASSRWGGGALNTEAFF. The CDR3 DNA sequence: TGTGCCAGCAGTCGGTGGGGCGGGGGAGCCCTGAACACTGAAGCTTTCTTT.

The V gene is TRBV18, the J gene TRBJ2-1; 7 bases align to TRBD1. This CDR3 is 18 amino acids long. Germline V lookup: CDR1 KGHSH, CDR2 LQKENI. The V and J ends lost 2 bases and 3 bases, in that order; junction bases with no gene match: 13. In nucleotides, the CDR3 is TGTGCCAGCTCACCATCGCACCGTAGGGGGCTCGTCTACAATGAGCAGTTCTTC. It yields the protein CASSPSHRRGLVYNEQFF.